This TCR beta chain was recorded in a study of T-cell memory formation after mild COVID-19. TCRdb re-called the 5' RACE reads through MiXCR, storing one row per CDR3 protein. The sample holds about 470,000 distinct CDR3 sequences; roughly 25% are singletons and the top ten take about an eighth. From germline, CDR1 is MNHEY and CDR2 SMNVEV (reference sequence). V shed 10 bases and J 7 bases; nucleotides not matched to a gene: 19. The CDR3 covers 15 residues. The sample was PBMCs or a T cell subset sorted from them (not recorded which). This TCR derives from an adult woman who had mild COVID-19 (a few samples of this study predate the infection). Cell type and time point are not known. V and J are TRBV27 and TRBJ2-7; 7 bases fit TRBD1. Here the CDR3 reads CATSIGGGSLWEQYF. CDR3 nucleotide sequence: TGTGCCACCTCCATAGGGGGCGGCTCCCTATGGGAGCAGTACTTC.